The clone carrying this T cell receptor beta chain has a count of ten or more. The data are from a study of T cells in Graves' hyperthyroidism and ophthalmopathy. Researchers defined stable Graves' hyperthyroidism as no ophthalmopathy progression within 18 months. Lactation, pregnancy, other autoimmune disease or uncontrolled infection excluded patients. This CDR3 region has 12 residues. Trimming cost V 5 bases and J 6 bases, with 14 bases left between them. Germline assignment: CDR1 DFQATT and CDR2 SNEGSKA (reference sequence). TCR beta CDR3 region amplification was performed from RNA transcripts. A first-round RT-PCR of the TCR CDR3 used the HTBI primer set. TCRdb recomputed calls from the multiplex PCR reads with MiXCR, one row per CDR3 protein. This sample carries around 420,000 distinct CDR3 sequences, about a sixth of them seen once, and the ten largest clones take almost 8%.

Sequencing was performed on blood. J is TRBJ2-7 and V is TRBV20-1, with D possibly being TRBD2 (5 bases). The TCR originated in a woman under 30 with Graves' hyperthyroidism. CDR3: CSASPTRGEQYF. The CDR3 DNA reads TGCAGTGCTTCCCCAACTCGGGGCGAGCAGTACTTC.